This entry is about one T cell receptor (beta chain). Antigen: not known. Healthy donors had no documented immune events, such as infections, while sampled. The assay was immunoSEQ multiplex PCR, and TCRdb's table has in-frame clones only and misses some. The data hold 80,000 or so clones, with 80% to 90% observed a single time. Trimming pared 1 base from V and 7 bases from J, leaving 8 bases between. Germline V CDR1 and CDR2: KGHSH, LQKENI. The CDR3 runs to 12 residues. These data are taken from a study of identifying expanded T cells in peripheral blood. Findings and caveats of the study: Technical replicates showed roughly 1.2 changed clones; two weeks about 16.4; four weeks 19. Approximately 2-week clone count variance significantly increased as total template count grew.

The chain carries TRBV18 and TRBJ2-7; maybe TRBD2 (5 bases). This clonotype was obtained from a person aged 18 to 75 in good health. The sample was blood. The CDR3 region has the DNA TGTGCCAGCTCACCACAGGGCGGGGAGCAGTACTTC. The encoded protein is CASSPQGGEQYF.